These 9 T cell receptor beta chains originate from one sample sequenced in a study of metastatic and nonmetastatic thyroid tumors. Via MiXCR, TCRdb re-called the PCR reads. Of 30,000 to 40,000 clones detected, approximately 20% appear once; the ten largest clones hold about 22%. All patients reached thyroid surgery having received no treatment beforehand. The sequencing sample was made of blood. The receptors originated from a female donor with papillary thyroid cancer or a benign thyroid nodule (not recorded which). Some clones in this sample may be carry-over from other donors' samples.

The chain couples TRBV28 to TRBJ2-7, with D maybe TRBD1 (6 bases). Germline V gene sequence: CDR1 MDHEN, CDR2 SYDVKM. The CDR3 has 14 residues. V was trimmed by 6 bases and J by 3 bases, leaving 15 bases between them. The DNA of the CDR3 is TGTGCCAGCAGAGGGATGTTAGGGGGCTACGAGCAGTACTTC. Amino acids: CASRGMLGGYEQYF.

CDR3 in amino acids: CSARDPGADEQYF. CDR3 in DNA: TGCAGTGCTAGAGATCCGGGGGCGGACGAGCAGTACTTC. The chain combines TRBV20-1 with TRBJ2-7; D might be TRBD1 or TRBD2, each matching 6 bases. The V end lost 0 bases, the J end lost 5 bases, and 11 bases lay between the germline ends. The CDR3 runs to 13 residues. Germline CDR1 is DFQATT and CDR2 is SNEGSKA (reference sequence).

This clone appeared many times. The rearrangement joins TRBV12-3 or TRBV12-4 to TRBJ1-1, with 8 bases lining up with TRBD1. The CDR3 covers 15 residues. Germline trimming cut 5 bases from V and 4 bases from J; bases unmatched to any gene: 9. The CDR3 sequence is CASSPDQGARTEAFF. The CDR3 nucleotides read TGTGCCAGCAGTCCCGACCAGGGGGCGCGCACTGAAGCTTTCTTT.

This sequence joins TRBV9 and TRBJ1-1, with D hard to call. CDR3 length: 12 residues. V lost 1 base and J lost 8, with 9 bases in between. Per the germline V gene, CDR1 is SGDLS and CDR2 is YYNGEE. The DNA for the CDR3 is TGTGCCAGCAGCGTACTAGGCGGAGAAGCTTTCTTT. This translates into CASSVLGGEAFF.

This clone was seen at least ten times. J is TRBJ1-2 and V is TRBV7-2, with 10 bases lining up with TRBD1. J was trimmed by 4 bases and V by 4 bases; bases with no gene match: 9. Per germline, CDR1 SGHTA and CDR2 FQGNSA. There are 16 residues in the CDR3. CDR3 amino acids: CASSSRTGGQIYGYTF. The CDR3 region has the DNA TGTGCCAGCAGCTCACGGACAGGGGGTCAAATCTATGGCTACACCTTC.

By sample fraction, this clone is medium-sized. This chain joins TRBV27 and TRBJ2-1; the D is unclear. This CDR3 comprises 12 residues. Germline lookup yields CDR1 MNHEY and CDR2 SMNVEV (reference sequence). V lost 6 bases to trimming and J lost 3 bases, with 6 bases between them. CDR3 protein: CASSPDYNEQFF. CDR3 nucleotides: TGTGCCAGCAGCCCCGACTACAATGAGCAGTTCTTC.

The chain carries TRBV12-3 or TRBV12-4 and TRBJ1-1; no definite D call. The CDR3 length is 13 residues. V was shortened by 5 bases and J by 1 base, with 8 bases between the two germline ends. The CDR3 reads CASSTDTNTEAFF. In nucleotides, the CDR3 is TGTGCCAGCAGTACCGACACGAACACTGAAGCTTTCTTT.

This clone was found many times. The chain joins TRBV9 to TRBJ1-4; perhaps TRBD1 as D (5 bases). CDR3 length equals 15 residues. The germline CDR1 and CDR2 sequences are SGDLS and YYNGEE. Between the trimmed V and J ends, which lost 0 bases and 6 bases, there was a span of 12 bases. The CDR3 protein is CASSVEARVDEKLFF. CDR3 sequence (DNA): TGTGCCAGCAGCGTAGAAGCCAGGGTGGATGAAAAACTGTTTTTT.

This clone was counted once. The chain employs TRBV9 and TRBJ2-3; D perhaps matches TRBD1 (6 bases). Germline loops: CDR1 SGDLS, CDR2 YYNGEE. The CDR3 extends over 14 amino acids. Trimming left V 8 bases short and J 3 bases short, with 16 bases between. In DNA form, the CDR3 reads TGTGCCAGTCTCCTAGGGGACAAAACAGATACGCAGTATTTT. This codes for CASLLGDKTDTQYF.